Listed below are T cell receptor beta chains from one sample, sequenced in a study of T cell responses to AZD1222 COVID-19 vaccine. Clones were read by immunoSEQ multiplex PCR, and TCRdb kept only the in-frame ones, dropping some. Of 100,000 or so clones detected, 88% appear once; the ten largest clones hold around 1.8%. The starting material was peripheral blood, obtained on day 0 of AZD1222 vaccination. These receptors were obtained from an adult in good health. The CDR3 runs from the conserved cysteine through the conserved F or W. Each record gives: clone size, D gene, V gene, J gene, CDR3 protein, CDR3 DNA. D genes are given only for firm matches. Size tells how often a clone was seen (once, few, many) or the class of an expanded clone, and some rows leave it out.

clone size: NA; D gene: NA; V gene: TRBV19; J gene: TRBJ1-1; CDR3 protein: CASSFRTEAFF; CDR3 DNA: TGTGCCAGTAGTTTTCGGACTGAAGCTTTCTTT
clone size: NA; D gene: NA; V gene: TRBV3-1/TRBV3-2; J gene: TRBJ2-5; CDR3 protein: CASSHASKETQYF; CDR3 DNA: TGTGCCAGCAGCCACGCCAGCAAAGAGACCCAGTACTTC
clone size: NA; D gene: NA; V gene: TRBV19; J gene: TRBJ1-1; CDR3 protein: CASKFPGLGTEAFF; CDR3 DNA: TGTGCCAGTAAGTTTCCGGGGTTGGGCACTGAAGCTTTCTTT
clone size: NA; D gene: NA; V gene: TRBV14; J gene: TRBJ2-7; CDR3 protein: CASPPLGYEQYF; CDR3 DNA: TGTGCCAGCCCACCCCTCGGCTACGAGCAGTACTTC
clone size: NA; D gene: TRBD1; V gene: TRBV9; J gene: TRBJ2-7; CDR3 protein: CASSVGHRGEQYF; CDR3 DNA: TGTGCCAGCAGCGTAGGGCACAGGGGGGAGCAGTACTTC
clone size: NA; D gene: TRBD1; V gene: TRBV2; J gene: TRBJ2-7; CDR3 protein: CATGQGSSYEQYF; CDR3 DNA: TGTGCCACGGGACAGGGCTCCTCCTACGAGCAGTACTTC
clone size: NA; D gene: NA; V gene: TRBV29-1; J gene: TRBJ2-7; CDR3 protein: CSVTPQGRLGEQYF; CDR3 DNA: TGCAGCGTTACCCCCCAGGGGCGGTTGGGCGAGCAGTACTTC
clone size: once; D gene: NA; V gene: TRBV5-6; J gene: TRBJ1-3; CDR3 protein: CASSPAGGNTIYF; CDR3 DNA: TGTGCCAGCAGCCCCGCGGGGGGAAACACCATATATTTT
clone size: NA; D gene: TRBD1; V gene: TRBV2; J gene: TRBJ1-5; CDR3 protein: CASRDDRGDQPQHF; CDR3 DNA: TGTGCCAGCAGAGACGACAGGGGCGATCAGCCCCAGCATTTT
clone size: NA; D gene: NA; V gene: TRBV21-1; J gene: TRBJ1-1; CDR3 protein: CASSKVEKGGNTEAFF; CDR3 DNA: TGTGCCAGCAGCAAAGTCGAGAAGGGGGGAAACACTGAAGCTTTCTTT
clone size: few; D gene: TRBD1; V gene: TRBV7-9; J gene: TRBJ1-2; CDR3 protein: CASSPTGDRGYTF; CDR3 DNA: TGTGCCAGCAGCCCCACAGGGGATCGGGGCTACACCTTC
clone size: NA; D gene: NA; V gene: TRBV6-6; J gene: TRBJ2-7; CDR3 protein: CASSYRESGRYEQYF; CDR3 DNA: TGTGCCAGCAGTTACAGGGAGTCGGGTCGGTACGAGCAGTACTTC
clone size: NA; D gene: NA; V gene: TRBV10-2; J gene: TRBJ2-1; CDR3 protein: CASRTSTALNEQFF; CDR3 DNA: TGCGCCAGCAGGACTTCAACGGCACTCAATGAGCAGTTCTTC
clone size: NA; D gene: TRBD1; V gene: TRBV13; J gene: TRBJ2-7; CDR3 protein: CASSQQGYEQYF; CDR3 DNA: TGTGCCAGCAGCCAACAGGGGTACGAGCAGTACTTC
clone size: NA; D gene: TRBD1; V gene: TRBV29-1; J gene: TRBJ2-5; CDR3 protein: CSVEGTGGTVMETQYF; CDR3 DNA: TGCAGCGTTGAAGGTACAGGGGGCACCGTGATGGAGACCCAGTACTTC
clone size: NA; D gene: NA; V gene: TRBV18; J gene: TRBJ2-7; CDR3 protein: CASSPPGSGPYEQYF; CDR3 DNA: TGTGCCAGCTCACCACCCGGTAGCGGTCCCTACGAGCAGTACTTC
clone size: NA; D gene: NA; V gene: TRBV14; J gene: TRBJ1-5; CDR3 protein: CASSQDLGQPQHF; CDR3 DNA: TGTGCCAGCAGCCAAGATCTTGGTCAGCCCCAGCATTTT
clone size: NA; D gene: TRBD1; V gene: TRBV7-9; J gene: TRBJ2-5; CDR3 protein: CASSPAGQGARETQYF; CDR3 DNA: TGTGCCAGCAGCCCAGCGGGACAGGGGGCGCGGGAGACCCAGTACTTC
clone size: NA; D gene: NA; V gene: TRBV7-2; J gene: TRBJ2-7; CDR3 protein: CASSRSGGGSYEQYF; CDR3 DNA: TGTGCCAGCAGCCGGTCAGGGGGAGGGTCCTACGAGCAGTACTTC
clone size: NA; D gene: TRBD2; V gene: TRBV5-1; J gene: TRBJ2-7; CDR3 protein: CASQRSGSIDEQYF; CDR3 DNA: TGCGCCAGCCAACGGAGCGGGAGTATTGACGAGCAGTACTTC
clone size: NA; D gene: NA; V gene: TRBV12-3/TRBV12-4; J gene: TRBJ2-3; CDR3 protein: CASSPQEGGTQYF; CDR3 DNA: TGTGCCAGCAGTCCTCAGGAGGGGGGTACGCAGTATTTT
clone size: NA; D gene: NA; V gene: TRBV11-2; J gene: TRBJ1-2; CDR3 protein: CASSLAQGDDYGYTF; CDR3 DNA: TGTGCCAGCAGCTTAGCTCAGGGAGACGACTATGGCTACACCTTC
clone size: NA; D gene: NA; V gene: TRBV4-3; J gene: TRBJ1-2; CDR3 protein: CASSQETEWYGYTF; CDR3 DNA: TGCGCCAGCAGCCAGGAGACAGAGTGGTATGGCTACACCTTC
clone size: NA; D gene: TRBD2; V gene: TRBV18; J gene: TRBJ2-5; CDR3 protein: CASSPRLAAQETQYF; CDR3 DNA: TGTGCCAGCTCACCAAGACTAGCGGCCCAAGAGACCCAGTACTTC
clone size: NA; D gene: NA; V gene: TRBV5-5; J gene: TRBJ1-3; CDR3 protein: CASSSALGDAGNTIYF; CDR3 DNA: TGTGCCAGCAGCTCCGCACTGGGGGACGCTGGAAACACCATATATTTT
clone size: NA; D gene: TRBD2; V gene: TRBV19; J gene: TRBJ2-1; CDR3 protein: CASSLSSGIEQFF; CDR3 DNA: TGTGCCAGTAGTCTCTCTAGCGGGATAGAGCAGTTCTTC
clone size: NA; D gene: NA; V gene: TRBV5-1; J gene: TRBJ1-2; CDR3 protein: CASSWVGVGEDGYTF; CDR3 DNA: TGCGCCAGCAGCTGGGTCGGGGTAGGAGAGGATGGCTACACCTTC
clone size: NA; D gene: NA; V gene: TRBV7-6; J gene: TRBJ2-2; CDR3 protein: CASSFGGTGELFF; CDR3 DNA: TGTGCCAGCAGCTTCGGCGGGACCGGGGAGCTGTTTTTT
clone size: NA; D gene: NA; V gene: TRBV10-1; J gene: TRBJ2-3; CDR3 protein: CASSDEGPPDTQYF; CDR3 DNA: TGCGCCAGCAGTGACGAGGGACCCCCAGATACGCAGTATTTT
clone size: NA; D gene: NA; V gene: TRBV5-6; J gene: TRBJ1-4; CDR3 protein: CASSFTGFNEKLFF; CDR3 DNA: TGTGCCAGCAGCTTCACGGGATTTAATGAAAAACTGTTTTTT
clone size: once; D gene: TRBD1; V gene: TRBV15; J gene: TRBJ2-3; CDR3 protein: CATSRDSTGRGGGDTQYF; CDR3 DNA: TGTGCCACCAGCAGAGATTCGACAGGGCGAGGGGGTGGAGATACGCAGTATTTT
clone size: NA; D gene: TRBD2; V gene: TRBV11-3; J gene: TRBJ2-1; CDR3 protein: CASSSRRGGDGEQFF; CDR3 DNA: TGTGCCAGCAGCTCCCGCCGGGGGGGGGACGGTGAGCAGTTCTTC
clone size: NA; D gene: TRBD1; V gene: TRBV30; J gene: TRBJ1-2; CDR3 protein: CAGNPTGRWGYTF; CDR3 DNA: TGTGCCGGAAACCCGACAGGGAGATGGGGCTACACCTTC
clone size: few; D gene: TRBD1; V gene: TRBV5-6; J gene: TRBJ2-5; CDR3 protein: CASSSRQGAETQYF; CDR3 DNA: TGTGCCAGCAGCAGTAGACAGGGCGCAGAGACCCAGTACTTC
clone size: NA; D gene: NA; V gene: TRBV20-1; J gene: TRBJ1-5; CDR3 protein: CSASATVNQPQHF; CDR3 DNA: TGCAGCGCTAGTGCGACAGTCAATCAGCCCCAGCATTTT
clone size: NA; D gene: TRBD1; V gene: TRBV4-3; J gene: TRBJ2-1; CDR3 protein: CASSQMPGQGANEQFF; CDR3 DNA: TGCGCCAGCAGCCAAATGCCGGGACAGGGCGCCAATGAGCAGTTCTTC
clone size: NA; D gene: NA; V gene: TRBV15; J gene: TRBJ1-5; CDR3 protein: CATSRVGLNQPQHF; CDR3 DNA: TGTGCCACCAGCAGAGTGGGCTTAAATCAGCCCCAGCATTTT
clone size: NA; D gene: NA; V gene: TRBV29-1; J gene: TRBJ1-1; CDR3 protein: CSVEEGNTEAFF; CDR3 DNA: TGCAGCGTTGAAGAGGGAAACACTGAAGCTTTCTTT
clone size: NA; D gene: TRBD2; V gene: TRBV2; J gene: TRBJ2-1; CDR3 protein: CASIIAGEGFEQFF; CDR3 DNA: TGTGCCAGCATTATAGCGGGAGAGGGTTTCGAGCAGTTCTTC
clone size: NA; D gene: NA; V gene: TRBV10-2; J gene: TRBJ1-2; CDR3 protein: CASSEGWRSYGYTF; CDR3 DNA: TGCGCCAGCAGTGAGGGGTGGAGGTCCTATGGCTACACCTTC
clone size: NA; D gene: NA; V gene: TRBV18; J gene: TRBJ2-7; CDR3 protein: CASSRMDLGYEQYF; CDR3 DNA: TGTGCCAGCTCGCGTATGGACTTAGGTTACGAGCAGTACTTC
clone size: NA; D gene: NA; V gene: TRBV28; J gene: TRBJ1-2; CDR3 protein: CASTPPDGYGYTF; CDR3 DNA: TGTGCCAGCACCCCCCCGGACGGTTATGGCTACACCTTC
clone size: NA; D gene: NA; V gene: TRBV6-5; J gene: TRBJ1-4; CDR3 protein: CASSYGEGEKLFF; CDR3 DNA: TGTGCCAGCAGTTACGGGGAGGGCGAAAAACTGTTTTTT
clone size: once; D gene: NA; V gene: TRBV7-9; J gene: TRBJ2-7; CDR3 protein: CASSLVTGEPPVGQYF; CDR3 DNA: TGTGCCAGCAGCTTAGTTACGGGAGAACCCCCCGTCGGGCAGTACTTC
clone size: NA; D gene: NA; V gene: TRBV3-1/TRBV3-2; J gene: TRBJ2-3; CDR3 protein: CASSQVGSGTDTQYF; CDR3 DNA: TGTGCCAGCAGCCAAGTGGGTTCCGGCACAGATACGCAGTATTTT
clone size: NA; D gene: NA; V gene: TRBV27; J gene: TRBJ1-5; CDR3 protein: CASSIKRDSNQPQHF; CDR3 DNA: TGTGCCAGCAGTATTAAGCGGGATAGCAATCAGCCCCAGCATTTT
clone size: NA; D gene: NA; V gene: TRBV10-3; J gene: TRBJ2-7; CDR3 protein: CAISELEGYEQYF; CDR3 DNA: TGTGCCATCAGTGAGCTGGAGGGCTACGAGCAGTACTTC
clone size: NA; D gene: NA; V gene: TRBV7-6; J gene: TRBJ2-7; CDR3 protein: CASSFGPSYEQYF; CDR3 DNA: TGTGCCAGCAGCTTTGGGCCGTCCTACGAGCAGTACTTC
clone size: NA; D gene: NA; V gene: TRBV4-2; J gene: TRBJ1-4; CDR3 protein: CASSQGGPVEKLFF; CDR3 DNA: TGTGCCAGCAGCCAAGGGGGCCCCGTAGAAAAACTGTTTTTT
clone size: NA; D gene: NA; V gene: TRBV4-3; J gene: TRBJ1-3; CDR3 protein: CASSQDRQAASGNTIYF; CDR3 DNA: TGCGCCAGCAGCCAAGATCGGCAGGCAGCCTCTGGAAACACCATATATTTT
clone size: NA; D gene: NA; V gene: TRBV7-2; J gene: TRBJ1-5; CDR3 protein: CASSFSNQPQHF; CDR3 DNA: TGTGCCAGCAGCTTTAGCAATCAGCCCCAGCATTTT